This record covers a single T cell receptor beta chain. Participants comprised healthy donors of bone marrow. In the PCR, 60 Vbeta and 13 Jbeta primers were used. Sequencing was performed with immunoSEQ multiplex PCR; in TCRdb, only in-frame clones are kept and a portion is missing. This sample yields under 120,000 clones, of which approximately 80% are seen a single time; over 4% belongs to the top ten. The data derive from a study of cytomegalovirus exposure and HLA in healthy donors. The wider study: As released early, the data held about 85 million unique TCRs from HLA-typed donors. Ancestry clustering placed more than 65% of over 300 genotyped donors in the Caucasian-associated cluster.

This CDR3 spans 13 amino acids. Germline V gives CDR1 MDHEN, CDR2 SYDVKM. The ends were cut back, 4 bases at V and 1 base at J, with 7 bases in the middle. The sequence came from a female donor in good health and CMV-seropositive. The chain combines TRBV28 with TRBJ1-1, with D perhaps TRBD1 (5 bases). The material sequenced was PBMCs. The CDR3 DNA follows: TGTGCCAGCAGTTATAGGGGGAACACTGAAGCTTTCTTT. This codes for CASSYRGNTEAFF.